The rows below give T cell receptor beta chains drawn from one sample of a study of a mutant IDH1 vaccine in newly diagnosed glioma. Repertoires were generated with immunoSEQ multiplex PCR, while TCRdb's copy carries only in-frame clones and drops some. The repertoire consists of 50,000 to 65,000 clones, with approximately 80% occurring once and the leading ten covering around 21%. Sequenced here: PBMCs, sampled from a glioma patient treated with radiotherapy, temozolomide or both. These receptors came from a man younger than 30 with glioma. The CDR3 runs from the conserved cysteine through the conserved F or W. Fields, in order: J gene, V gene, D gene, clone size, CDR3 DNA, CDR3 protein. A D gene is named only where the DNA matches it firmly. The size entry is marked missing in some rows and otherwise reads once, few, many or a size class.

j_gene: TRBJ2-1
v_gene: TRBV30
d_gene: TRBD2
abundance: .
CDR3nt: TGTGCCTGGAGTGGATTCGCTAGCGGGGCGCAGTTCTTC
CDR3aa: CAWSGFASGAQFF

j_gene: TRBJ1-1
v_gene: TRBV2
d_gene: .
abundance: few
CDR3nt: TGTGCCAGTTCGACGGGGGTCTCGGTAGCTTTCTTT
CDR3aa: CASSTGVSVAFF

j_gene: TRBJ1-5
v_gene: TRBV2
d_gene: TRBD1
abundance: .
CDR3nt: TGTGCCAGCAGTGGGGACAGAGACTTTAGCAATCAGCCCCAGCATTTT
CDR3aa: CASSGDRDFSNQPQHF

j_gene: TRBJ1-2
v_gene: TRBV18
d_gene: .
abundance: .
CDR3nt: TGTGCCAGCTCACCGATTCGGGGACCGGAGGATGGCTACACCTTC
CDR3aa: CASSPIRGPEDGYTF

j_gene: TRBJ2-7
v_gene: TRBV5-1
d_gene: TRBD1
abundance: .
CDR3nt: TGCGCCAGCGGCCCCCGGGACAGGTTTTACGAGCAGTACTTC
CDR3aa: CASGPRDRFYEQYF

j_gene: TRBJ1-1
v_gene: TRBV5-1
d_gene: TRBD1
abundance: .
CDR3nt: TGCGCCAGCAGCTACTACAGGGGAAGGGAGTCTTTCTTT
CDR3aa: CASSYYRGRESFF

j_gene: TRBJ2-3
v_gene: TRBV19
d_gene: .
abundance: .
CDR3nt: TGTGCCAGTAGTAGTATCACAGATACGCAGTATTTT
CDR3aa: CASSSITDTQYF

j_gene: TRBJ1-1
v_gene: TRBV29-1
d_gene: .
abundance: .
CDR3nt: TGCAGCGTTGAGAGTACGTACGTCGGCACTGAAGCTTTCTTT
CDR3aa: CSVESTYVGTEAFF

j_gene: TRBJ1-2
v_gene: TRBV2
d_gene: TRBD1
abundance: .
CDR3nt: TGTGCCACCAGGGGGGGCGCCTCTTATGGCTACACCTTC
CDR3aa: CATRGGASYGYTF

j_gene: TRBJ2-2
v_gene: TRBV6-5
d_gene: TRBD1
abundance: .
CDR3nt: TGTGCCAGCAAAGACAGGGCGGCCGGGGAGCTGTTTTTT
CDR3aa: CASKDRAAGELFF

j_gene: TRBJ1-3
v_gene: TRBV19
d_gene: .
abundance: few
CDR3nt: TGTGCCAGTGCCTCAGGAAGCTCTGGAAACACCATATATTTT
CDR3aa: CASASGSSGNTIYF

j_gene: TRBJ1-2
v_gene: TRBV4-3
d_gene: .
abundance: once
CDR3nt: TGCGCCAGCAGCCAAGAAATGCAACCGTACTATGGCTACACCTTC
CDR3aa: CASSQEMQPYYGYTF

j_gene: TRBJ2-2
v_gene: TRBV7-2
d_gene: .
abundance: .
CDR3nt: TGTGCCAGCACCCTCCGGGGGACGGTCGGGGAGCTGTTTTTT
CDR3aa: CASTLRGTVGELFF

j_gene: TRBJ1-1
v_gene: TRBV4-2
d_gene: .
abundance: .
CDR3nt: TGTGCCAGCAGCCAAGGTTCCATGGGGAGGGAGAACACTGAAGCTTTCTTT
CDR3aa: CASSQGSMGRENTEAFF

j_gene: TRBJ1-4
v_gene: TRBV4-3
d_gene: .
abundance: .
CDR3nt: TGCGCCAGCAGCCAAGATAGGGGGGCCGGTGAAAAACTGTTTTTT
CDR3aa: CASSQDRGAGEKLFF

j_gene: TRBJ1-2
v_gene: TRBV14
d_gene: TRBD1
abundance: few
CDR3nt: TGTGCCAGCAGCGCAGGGACAGGACAGGGGGTTGGCTATGGCTACACCTTC
CDR3aa: CASSAGTGQGVGYGYTF

j_gene: TRBJ1-2
v_gene: TRBV7-8
d_gene: .
abundance: .
CDR3nt: TGTGCCAGCAGCTACTCAGCTTGGGGTTCCGACAACTATGGCTACACCTTC
CDR3aa: CASSYSAWGSDNYGYTF

j_gene: TRBJ1-1
v_gene: TRBV6-5
d_gene: .
abundance: .
CDR3nt: TGTGCCAGCAGCTCTCCCGGGACTCCCAAGCGGGCTTTCTTT
CDR3aa: CASSSPGTPKRAFF

j_gene: TRBJ2-1
v_gene: TRBV4-3
d_gene: TRBD2
abundance: .
CDR3nt: TGCGCCAGCAGCCAAGATTATCCCCCGGCTAGCGGGAGCTCCTACAATGAGCAGTTCTTC
CDR3aa: CASSQDYPPASGSSYNEQFF

j_gene: TRBJ1-5
v_gene: TRBV19
d_gene: .
abundance: .
CDR3nt: TGTGCCAGTAGTATAGGCCCGGAAAATCAGCCCCAGCATTTT
CDR3aa: CASSIGPENQPQHF

j_gene: TRBJ1-3
v_gene: TRBV5-4
d_gene: .
abundance: .
CDR3nt: TGTGCCAGCAGCCCGGACCAAGGGGGAGGAAACACCATATATTTT
CDR3aa: CASSPDQGGGNTIYF

j_gene: TRBJ1-2
v_gene: TRBV13
d_gene: TRBD1
abundance: .
CDR3nt: TGTGCCAGCAGCATCAGGACAGGGACAGATAACTATGGCTACACCTTC
CDR3aa: CASSIRTGTDNYGYTF

j_gene: TRBJ2-3
v_gene: TRBV7-2
d_gene: .
abundance: .
CDR3nt: TGTGCCAGCAGCTTAGCAAAAGGCGTCACCACAGATACGCAGTATTTT
CDR3aa: CASSLAKGVTTDTQYF

j_gene: TRBJ2-5
v_gene: TRBV7-6
d_gene: .
abundance: .
CDR3nt: TGTGCCAGCAGCGACCCCGCGGAGACCCAGTACTTC
CDR3aa: CASSDPAETQYF

j_gene: TRBJ1-1
v_gene: TRBV19
d_gene: .
abundance: .
CDR3nt: TGTGCCAGTAGTATGAGGGCGTACAGGAACACTGAAGCTTTCTTT
CDR3aa: CASSMRAYRNTEAFF

j_gene: TRBJ1-5
v_gene: TRBV2
d_gene: .
abundance: .
CDR3nt: TGTGCCAGCAGCTCCCAAGGTAGCAATCAGCCCCAGCATTTT
CDR3aa: CASSSQGSNQPQHF

j_gene: TRBJ1-6
v_gene: TRBV7-9
d_gene: .
abundance: .
CDR3nt: TGTGCCAGCAGCTTTGAACTCTATAATTCACCCCTCCACTTT
CDR3aa: CASSFELYNSPLHF

j_gene: TRBJ1-4
v_gene: TRBV15
d_gene: .
abundance: .
CDR3nt: TGTGCCACCAGCAGAGATCTACCAGGGTTTGAAAAACTGTTTTTT
CDR3aa: CATSRDLPGFEKLFF